The rows below give T cell receptor beta chains drawn from one sample of a study of T cell repertoires in aging, cancer and after chemotherapy. TCRdb re-called the multiplex PCR reads through MiXCR, storing one row per CDR3 protein. Here the sample spans thousands of distinct CDR3 sequences, roughly 58% being singletons. The sample was blood. The receptors shown here come from a human donor with a blood cancer. Each CDR3 is given with its conserved first and last residue. The D gene is left open where the match is weak. Clone size is stated in some rows and not others, as once, few, many or a class when expanded.

clone size	D gene	V gene	J gene	CDR3 protein	CDR3 DNA
few	.	TRBV6-5	TRBJ2-2	CASSYVNTGELFF	TGTGCCAGCAGTTACGTAAACACCGGGGAGCTGTTTTTT
.	TRBD1	TRBV12-3/TRBV12-4	TRBJ1-5	CASSSSPRTGGAKRQPQHF	TGTGCCAGCAGTTCTTCCCCAAGGACAGGGGGCGCGAAGAGGCAGCCCCAGCATTTT
.	.	TRBV6-2/TRBV6-3	TRBJ2-7	CASSQITGAWEQYF	TGTGCCAGCAGCCAGATAACGGGTGCCTGGGAGCAGTACTTC
.	.	TRBV29-1	TRBJ1-1	CSVASGRMNTEAFF	TGCAGCGTTGCGTCCGGGAGGATGAACACTGAAGCTTTCTTT
.	.	TRBV18	TRBJ2-5	CASSPPGETQYF	TGTGCCAGCTCACCACCGGGGGAGACCCAGTACTTC
few	TRBD1	TRBV12-3/TRBV12-4	TRBJ1-1	CASRRQGSEAFF	TGTGCCAGCAGACGACAGGGAAGTGAAGCTTTCTTT
.	.	TRBV13	TRBJ2-7	CATSRRGLTYEQYF	TGTGCCACTTCGAGGCGGGGGCTGACCTACGAGCAGTACTTC
few	.	TRBV30	TRBJ1-2	CAWSVRGHHYGYTF	TGTGCCTGGAGTGTACGCGGACACCACTATGGCTACACCTTC
.	TRBD2	TRBV27	TRBJ2-4	CASSIPGLSNGNIQYF	TGTGCCAGCAGCATACCGGGACTATCGAACGGAAACATTCAGTACTTC
few	.	TRBV6-5	TRBJ1-2	CASSYSASGYGYTF	TGTGCCAGCAGTTACTCCGCTAGTGGCTATGGCTACACCTTC
.	.	TRBV5-4	TRBJ1-1	CASSLDPRNTEAFF	TGTGCCAGCAGCTTGGATCCGAGGAACACTGAAGCTTTCTTT
.	TRBD1	TRBV5-4	TRBJ2-1	CASTLGQGSYNEQFF	TGTGCCAGCACTCTCGGACAGGGCTCCTACAATGAGCAGTTCTTC
.	.	TRBV12-3/TRBV12-4	TRBJ1-1	CASSFLANTEAFF	TGTGCCAGCAGTTTTCTCGCTAACACTGAAGCTTTCTTT
.	.	TRBV12-3/TRBV12-4	TRBJ2-3	CASSGGLVQYF	TGTGCCAGCAGTGGGGGCCTTGTACAGTATTTT
few	.	TRBV6-5	TRBJ2-3	CASTPRGSYGADTQYF	TGTGCCAGCACCCCCCGAGGGTCCTACGGCGCAGATACGCAGTATTTT
few	.	TRBV20-1	TRBJ2-1	CSAREWQINEQFF	TGCAGTGCTAGAGAGTGGCAGATAAATGAGCAGTTCTTC
.	.	TRBV19	TRBJ1-5	CASSIEARDPYSNQPQHF	TGTGCCAGTAGTATAGAGGCCAGGGACCCATATAGCAATCAGCCCCAGCATTTT
.	TRBD1	TRBV29-1	TRBJ1-1	CSVRDRLNTEAFF	TGCAGCGTTCGGGACAGGTTGAACACTGAAGCTTTCTTT
once	TRBD1	TRBV5-6	TRBJ1-3	CASRLTGTSGNTIYF	TGTGCCAGCAGGTTGACAGGGACCTCTGGAAACACCATATATTTT
.	.	TRBV5-4	TRBJ2-1	CASSPLAPGEQFF	TGTGCCAGCAGCCCACTAGCTCCAGGGGAGCAGTTCTTC
few	TRBD1	TRBV27	TRBJ2-7	CASSLAVTGYEQYF	TGTGCCAGCAGTTTAGCCGTGACAGGGTACGAGCAGTACTTC
.	.	TRBV27	TRBJ1-1	CASRSNGNTEAFF	TGTGCCAGCAGGTCTAATGGGAACACTGAAGCTTTCTTT
.	.	TRBV6-5	TRBJ1-1	CASSHQGWTEAFF	TGTGCCAGCAGTCACCAGGGTTGGACTGAAGCTTTCTTT
few	.	TRBV30	TRBJ1-2	CAWSDSIYGYTF	TGTGCCTGGTCCGACAGCATCTATGGCTACACCTTC
.	.	TRBV5-4	TRBJ2-7	CASSLGGQFYEQYF	TGTGCCAGCAGCTTGGGGGGACAATTCTACGAGCAGTACTTC
once	.	TRBV6-5	TRBJ2-3	CASSYLSGFLSGDTQYF	TGTGCCAGCAGTTACCTCTCCGGGTTTCTCTCCGGGGATACGCAGTATTTT
few	.	TRBV29-1	TRBJ2-4	CSAGTVKNIQYF	TGCAGCGCCGGGACGGTCAAAAACATTCAGTACTTC
.	.	TRBV7-2	TRBJ2-2	CASSLYTGNTGELFF	TGTGCCAGCAGCTTGTACACAGGCAACACCGGGGAGCTGTTTTTT
once	TRBD1	TRBV30	TRBJ1-6	CAWIPGTGGGNSPLHF	TGTGCCTGGATCCCCGGGACAGGGGGGGGAAATTCACCCCTCCACTTT
.	.	TRBV20-1	TRBJ2-5	CSARPRQGWETQYF	TGCAGTGCTAGACCACGGCAGGGGTGGGAGACCCAGTACTTC
few	TRBD2	TRBV6-2/TRBV6-3	TRBJ2-3	CASSYGTSRADTQYF	TGTGCCAGCAGTTACGGGACTAGTAGGGCGGATACGCAGTATTTT
.	TRBD1	TRBV18	TRBJ1-2	CASSRDSDRGYTF	TGTGCCAGCTCACGGGACAGCGATCGGGGCTACACCTTC
.	TRBD1	TRBV6-6	TRBJ1-2	CAIRLGQGALSGYTF	TGTGCCATCAGGCTGGGACAGGGGGCACTAAGCGGCTACACCTTC
.	TRBD2	TRBV27	TRBJ2-1	CASSPYPAGGRDEQFF	TGTGCCAGCAGCCCCTACCCAGCGGGGGGGCGGGATGAGCAGTTCTTC
large	TRBD1	TRBV27	TRBJ1-1	CASRALRTGDNMNTEAFF	TGTGCCAGCAGGGCACTCCGGACAGGGGACAACATGAACACTGAAGCTTTCTTT
.	.	TRBV12-3/TRBV12-4	TRBJ2-4	CASSPLSTKNIQYF	TGTGCCAGCAGTCCCCTTTCGACCAAAAACATTCAGTACTTC
.	.	TRBV10-3	TRBJ2-7	CASSYLPSYEQYF	TGTGCCAGCAGTTACCTCCCCTCCTACGAGCAGTACTTC
medium-sized	TRBD1	TRBV24-1	TRBJ2-1	CATSDQTGAYNEQFF	TGTGCCACCAGTGATCAGACAGGGGCGTACAATGAGCAGTTCTTC
few	.	TRBV27	TRBJ2-3	CASSMERGTDTQYF	TGTGCCAGCAGTATGGAGCGGGGCACAGATACGCAGTATTTT
.	.	TRBV6-1	TRBJ1-2	CASSSYRNDGYTF	TGTGCCAGCAGTTCTTATAGGAACGATGGCTACACCTTC